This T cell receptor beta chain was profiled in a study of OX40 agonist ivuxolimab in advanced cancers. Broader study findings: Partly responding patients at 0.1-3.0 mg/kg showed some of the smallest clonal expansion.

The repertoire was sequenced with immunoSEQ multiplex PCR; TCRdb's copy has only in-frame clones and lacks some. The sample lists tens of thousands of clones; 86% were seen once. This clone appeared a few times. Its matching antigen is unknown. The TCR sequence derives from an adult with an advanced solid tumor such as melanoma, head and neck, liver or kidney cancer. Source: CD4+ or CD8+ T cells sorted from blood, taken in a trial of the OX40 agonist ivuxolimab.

This chain's CDR3 is CASSTGTGNYGYTF. DNA for the CDR3: TGTGCCAGCAGTACCGGGACAGGGAACTATGGCTACACCTTC. The chain combines TRBV6-1 with TRBJ1-2; 9 bases are shared with TRBD1. Unmatched junction bases numbered 3, after V lost 5 bases and J lost 2 bases. The CDR3 spans 14 residues. The V gene's germline CDR1 is MNHNS and CDR2 SASEGT.